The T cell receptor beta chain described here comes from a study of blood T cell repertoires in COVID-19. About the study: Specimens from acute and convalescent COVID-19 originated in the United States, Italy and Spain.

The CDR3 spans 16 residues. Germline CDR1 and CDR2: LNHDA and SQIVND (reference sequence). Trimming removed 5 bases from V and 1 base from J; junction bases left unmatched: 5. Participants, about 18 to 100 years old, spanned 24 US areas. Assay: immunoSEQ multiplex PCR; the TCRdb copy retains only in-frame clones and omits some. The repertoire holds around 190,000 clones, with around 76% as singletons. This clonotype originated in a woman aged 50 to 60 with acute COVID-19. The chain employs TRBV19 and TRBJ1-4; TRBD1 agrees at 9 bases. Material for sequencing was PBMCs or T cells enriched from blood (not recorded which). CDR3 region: CASSSGQGITNEKLFF. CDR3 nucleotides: TGTGCCAGTAGTTCCGGACAGGGGATAACTAATGAAAAACTGTTTTTT.